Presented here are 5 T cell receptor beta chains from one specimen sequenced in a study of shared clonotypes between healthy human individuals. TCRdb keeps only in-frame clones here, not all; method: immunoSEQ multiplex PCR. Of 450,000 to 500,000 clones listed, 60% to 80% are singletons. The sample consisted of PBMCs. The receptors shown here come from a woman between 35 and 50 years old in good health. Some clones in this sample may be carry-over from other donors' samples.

This chain's CDR3 is CATSRVMDSPSTGELFF. CDR3 sequence (DNA): TGTGCCACCAGCAGAGTGATGGACTCCCCGAGCACCGGGGAGCTGTTTTTT. This chain uses TRBV15 with TRBJ2-2; possible D gene TRBD2, 5 bases. V gave up 1 base and J gave up 4 bases, with 16 bases separating them. This CDR3 is 17 amino acids long. Looked up from germline, CDR1 is LNHNV and CDR2 is YYDKDF (reference sequence).

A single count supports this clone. The CDR3 DNA reads as TGTGCCTGGAGGGGAGGGACAGGGTTCGACGGTAGCAATCAGCCCCAGCATTTT. It is translated as CAWRGGTGFDGSNQPQHF. This chain links TRBV30 with TRBJ1-5; TRBD1 aligns across 9 bases. CDR3 length equals 18 residues. The V and J ends lost 3 bases and 0 bases, in that order; junction bases with no gene match: 12. CDR1 is GTSNPN, CDR2 SVGIG, per germline (reference sequence).

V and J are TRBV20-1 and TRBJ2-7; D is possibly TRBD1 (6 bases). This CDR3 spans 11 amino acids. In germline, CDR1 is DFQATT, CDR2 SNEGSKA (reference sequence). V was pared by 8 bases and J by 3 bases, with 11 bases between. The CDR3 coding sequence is TGCAGTACTCGACAGGACTACGAGCAGTACTTC. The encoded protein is CSTRQDYEQYF.

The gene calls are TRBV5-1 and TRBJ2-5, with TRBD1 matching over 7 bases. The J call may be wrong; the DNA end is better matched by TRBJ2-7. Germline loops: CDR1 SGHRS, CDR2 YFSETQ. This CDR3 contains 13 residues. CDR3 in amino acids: CASSFDRVYEQYF. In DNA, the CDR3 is TGCGCCAGCAGCTTCGACAGGGTCTACGAGCAGTACTTC.

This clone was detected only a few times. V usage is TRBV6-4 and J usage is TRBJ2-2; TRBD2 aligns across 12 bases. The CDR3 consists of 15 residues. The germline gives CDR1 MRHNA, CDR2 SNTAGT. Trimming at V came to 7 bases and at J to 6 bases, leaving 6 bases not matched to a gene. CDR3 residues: CASKRLAGDPGELFF. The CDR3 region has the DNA TGTGCCAGCAAGCGACTAGCGGGAGACCCCGGGGAGCTGTTTTTT.